This T cell receptor beta chain is drawn from a study of beta chain features in type 1 diabetes. The study, taken as a whole, reports: Lower insertion and higher deletion counts appeared at VDJ junctions in type 1 diabetes patients. Sequencing the cDNA could make cells with high TCR expression show up more than they should. Compared to healthy donors, patients appeared to have naive, central memory and Treg TCRB repertoires that were more alike.

cDNA synthesis used the whole RNA isolate, giving expressed TCRB sequences. Produced via immunoSEQ multiplex PCR; TCRdb's table is partial and in-frame only. The sample shows roughly 500,000 clones, roughly 30% of them seen only once. On this clone itself: Its antigen is unidentified.

The germline V and J ends were trimmed by 4 bases and 3 bases, with 13 bases remaining between them. The CDR3 is 15 residues long. Germline CDR1 reads SGHTA; CDR2 reads FQGTGA. The source of this sequence is a man between 18 and 29 years old in good health. The specimen was naive CD4+ T cells from blood. The gene calls are TRBV7-3 and TRBJ2-1; a possible D gene is TRBD1 (6 bases). As DNA, the CDR3 is TGTGCCAGCAGCTGGGGACACCCCGACTACAATGAGCAGTTCTTC. It is translated as CASSWGHPDYNEQFF.